Given below is one TCR beta chain in context. Its antigen is as yet unknown. Primers for the PCR totalled 60 Vbeta and 13 Jbeta. TCRdb's table, derived via immunoSEQ multiplex PCR, lists solely in-frame clones and lacks some. The sample contains over 75,000 clones, approximately 78% of which appear only once. The data derive from a study of cytomegalovirus exposure and HLA in healthy donors. Across the whole study: The 95 million to 120 million unique TCR beta sequences, from 150 million to 200 million T cells, were found by an earlier analysis. Among the 300 to 400 donors who were genotyped, 81% fell in the genetic ancestry cluster that is associated with self-reported Caucasian donors.

The CDR3 extends over 14 amino acids. V was pared by 3 bases and J by 0 bases, with 2 bases of the junction left unmatched. Germline CDR1 and CDR2: SQVTM and ANQGSEA. General observations from the study: A later analysis linked a missense DCLRE1C variant to TCR beta V- and J-gene trimming.

This rearrangement joins TRBV29-1 to TRBJ2-3; 8 nucleotides line up with TRBD2. The sequenced sample consisted of PBMCs. The clonotype comes from a woman aged 55-70 years in good health and CMV-seronegative. The CDR3 loop reads CSVDREGSTDTQYF. The CDR3 DNA is TGCAGCGTTGATCGGGAGGGCAGCACAGATACGCAGTATTTT.